This T cell receptor (beta chain) was recovered during a study of tumor-infiltrating lymphocytes in primary liver carcinoma (dated by TCRdb to the late 2010s). Some background on the complete study: Between late 2015 and March 2016, about 5 patients in China with histopathologically diagnosed primary liver carcinoma had their tumors surgically resected. High reproducibility was observed for the technical replicate repertoires, with mean shared-clone rates approximately 0.92 and correlation coefficients above 0.98. Hepatocellular carcinoma (four) or combined HCC and intrahepatic cholangiocarcinoma (one) was present in the five patients, who were three men and two women aged 30 to 69 years. The five patients had tumors staged T1-T3 N0M0, with maximum diameters ranging from about 4.2 to 10 cm. TCRbeta repertoire sequencing, expression microarrays and whole-exome sequencing were combined in the study across five regions of each liver tumor, with adjacent normal tissue and blood also included. A total of approximately 35 specimens from 5 patients, comprising some 25 tumor regions, 5 adjacent noncancerous liver tissues and 5 peripheral blood samples, were covered by TCRbeta repertoire sequencing. Each sample produced roughly 3.5 to 7.13 million productive TCRbeta reads, and read depth showed no significant difference between tissue types. General conclusions and limits of the study: Consistent with antigen-driven expansion, pairs of tumor regions showed higher repertoire overlap (mean about 36%) than either tumor-adjacent pairs (around 17%) or tumor-blood pairs (roughly 15%). The study included only five patients, and the authors note findings should be validated in a larger study. The top 250 clones accounted for a significantly greater share of the repertoire in tumors than in blood (p = 0.039). Because the samples were bulk and unsorted, CD4+ and CD8+ T cell repertoires could not be compared. Only the TCR beta chain was sequenced, which likely underestimates true repertoire diversity because unpaired alpha chains were not captured.

A constant-region primer and ProtoScript II reverse transcriptase were used to reverse-transcribe TCRbeta-specific cDNA from roughly 500 ng total RNA. TCRbeta libraries were built with three nested multiplex PCR rounds, a slightly modified ARM-PCR procedure. Each of the first two PCR rounds ran for about 10 cycles using multiplex TRBV1-TRBV30 forward primers together with a Cbeta reverse primer. A final 25-cycle PCR with Deep VentR polymerase added sample barcodes and Illumina adapters. Before sequencing, amplicons of 200-500 bp were gel-purified using a QIAquick gel extraction kit. The TCRbeta amplicons were sequenced with 250-bp paired-end reads on an Illumina HiSeq 2500. The study's own analysis went as follows. Quality trimming of reads was performed with Trimmomatic v0.33, and paired reads were merged with FLASH v1.2.11 so that full CDR3 sequences could be recovered. V, D and J germline segments were assigned to the rearranged TCRbeta sequences using MiGEC v1.2.1b. VDJtools v1.0.0 computed clonotype statistics and Shannon-Wiener diversity indices. Except for diversity analysis, only each sample's 250 most abundant clonotypes were used in subsequent analyses to reduce sampling bias. TCRdb reprocessed the public reads (quality trimming at Q25 with fastp, clone calling with MiXCR) and kept in-frame beta chains. Identical CDR3 proteins give one entry, which carries the most common genes and DNA. The authors' filters were not applied to this entry. The table for this sample lists 310,000 or so distinct CDR3 sequences; about three fifths of them were counted only once. 17% of the sample belongs to the ten largest clones.

About this clonotype: Its antigen has not been determined. Per-nucleotide qualities are absent, and no much larger clonotype sits a single base away.

V is cut back by 6 bases and J by 5 bases, with 15 bases in the junction unmatched. Per the germline V gene, MDHEN is the CDR1 and SYDVKM is the CDR2. The CDR3 spans 16 residues, from the cysteine through the phenylalanine. Only the CDR3 part of the read is kept: 48 bases, read in frame from the first base. Blood RNA was extracted from unsorted whole blood with TRIzol reagent; germline DNA came from the DNeasy Blood & Tissue kit. At the time of sampling, the patients had chronic HBV infection and had not received any treatment. Before surgery, four milliliters of peripheral blood were drawn into K2EDTA tubes.

What was sequenced was peripheral blood. The chain links TRBV28 with TRBJ1-1, with TRBD1 identical over 7 junction bases. The TCR originated in a woman in her 30s with primary liver carcinoma and hepatitis B virus infection. The sequenced DNA is TGTGCCAGCAGGGACACGACAGGGAAGGGCGGGACTGAAGCTTTCTTT. It specifies CASRDTTGKGGTEAFF.